These 30 T cell receptor beta chains were all obtained from the same sample, sequenced in a study of identical twins (dated by TCRdb to about 2016). Libraries were prepared through 5' RACE. Sequencing was performed on an Illumina HiSeq 2000. In-frame beta chains were kept once TCRdb had trimmed the public reads at Q25 with fastp and called clones with MiXCR. Entries that share a CDR3 protein sequence are merged under the most common genes and DNA. The sample includes under 1 million distinct CDR3 sequences, with roughly an eighth observed a single time. The leading ten clones occupy around 1.5% of the sample. This same sample was also taken into another study, of yellow fever vaccine responses in identical twins.

The sequenced sample was PBMCs. The receptors were gathered from a woman younger than 30 in good health.

The chain uses TRBV27 and TRBJ2-1, with TRBD2 matching over 12 bases. With V trimmed by 5 bases and J by 2 bases, 7 bases remained unmatched. The length of the CDR3 is 17 residues. Per germline, CDR1 MNHEY and CDR2 SMNVEV (reference sequence). This CDR3 is CASSQKPSGGAYNEQFF. The CDR3 DNA is TGTGCCAGCAGTCAAAAACCTAGCGGGGGGGCCTACAATGAGCAGTTCTTC.

This clonotype was counted ten times or more. The rearrangement links TRBV11-3 to TRBJ2-5; 11 bases are a match to TRBD2. The V gene end was trimmed by 6 bases and the J gene end by 4 bases; junction bases not matched to a gene: 7. Germline CDR1 reads SGHNT; CDR2 reads YENEEA. The CDR3 is 15 residues long. DNA of the CDR3: TGTGCCAGCAGTCTACTAGCGGGAGCCCCAGAGACCCAGTACTTC. Its protein is CASSLLAGAPETQYF.

This clonotype was recorded many times. The J gene is TRBJ2-4, the V gene TRBV5-5, with D uncertain. The CDR3 spans 12 residues. Germline V gene data show CDR1 as SGHKS and CDR2 as YYEKEE (reference sequence). V gave up 5 bases and J gave up 6 bases, with 9 bases separating them. The DNA for the CDR3 is TGTGCCAGCAGTTCCACTGGAAACATTCAGTACTTC. Translated, it gives CASSSTGNIQYF.

The chain is built from TRBV27 and TRBJ2-1; 7 nucleotides line up with TRBD1. The CDR3 is 14 amino acids. Germline V gives CDR1 MNHEY, CDR2 SMNVEV (reference sequence). V dropped 6 bases and J dropped 9; count of bases not matched to a gene: 11. CDR3 region: CASSPGRPGGEQFF. In nucleotides, the CDR3 is TGTGCCAGCAGCCCGGGACGGCCAGGGGGTGAGCAGTTCTTC.

V is TRBV5-5 and J is TRBJ2-7, with 9 bases lining up with TRBD1. Germline lookup yields CDR1 SGHKS and CDR2 YYEKEE (reference sequence). Unmatched junction bases numbered 4, after V lost 2 bases and J lost 4 bases. The CDR3 runs 14 residues. CDR3 sequence (DNA): TGTGCCAGCAGCTTTGACAGGGGGGTATACGAGCAGTACGTC. Translation gives CASSFDRGVYEQYV.

This clonotype was recorded a few times. The gene calls are TRBV7-3 and TRBJ2-1, with D hard to call. The CDR3 runs to 12 residues. Germline CDR1 is SGHTA and CDR2 is FQGTGA. Trimming removed 1 base at V and 8 bases at J, with 6 bases between. Here the CDR3 reads CASSLMGDEQFF. The DNA of the CDR3 is TGTGCCAGCAGCTTAATGGGCGATGAGCAGTTCTTC.

This clonotype was detected many times. V usage is TRBV10-3 and J usage is TRBJ1-6; 7 bases line up with TRBD1. Germline CDR1 and CDR2: ENHRY and SYGVKD. There are 14 residues in the CDR3. V lost 3 bases and J lost 5; bases outside the gene matches: 1. CDR3 DNA sequence: TGTGCCATCAGTGAAGACAGGGATAATTCACCCCTCCACTTT. Protein: CAISEDRDNSPLHF.

This clonotype was recorded a few times. The CDR3 DNA follows: TGTGCCAGTAGTATCCGCGGGGGGGCTCACAATGAGCAGTTCTTC. Translated: CASSIRGGAHNEQFF. The gene calls are TRBV19 and TRBJ2-1, with 9 bases identical to TRBD2. This CDR3 spans 15 amino acids. From germline, CDR1 is LNHDA and CDR2 SQIVND (reference sequence). Losses at the gene ends were 3 bases for V and 5 bases for J; bases not matched to a gene: 5.

This clonotype was counted once. The rearrangement joins TRBV4-1 to TRBJ2-1; 10 nucleotides match TRBD2. This CDR3 is built from 18 residues. Germline CDR1 is MGHRA and CDR2 is YSYEKL. J lost 3 bases, V lost 2 bases, and 10 bases had no gene match. The CDR3 nucleotides are TGCGCCAGCAGCCAAAATACCCCGGGACTAGCGAGCTACAATGAGCAGTTCTTC. Its translation is CASSQNTPGLASYNEQFF.

The V gene is TRBV29-1, the J gene TRBJ1-2, with unresolved D. This CDR3 contains 13 residues. Germline V CDR1 and CDR2: SQVTM, ANQGSEA. With 0 bases removed from V and 7 bases from J, the gap between germline ends came to 12 bases. The CDR3: CSVEDLGWGGYTF. CDR3 DNA sequence: TGCAGCGTTGAAGACTTGGGGTGGGGTGGCTACACCTTC.

This clonotype was found a few times. V gene TRBV6-2 or TRBV6-3 combines with J gene TRBJ2-1, with 8 bases aligning to TRBD1. The CDR3 loop spans 17 amino acids. V shed 7 bases and J 7 bases; nucleotides not matched to a gene: 18. CDR1 is MNHEY and CDR2 is SVGEGT in the germline V gene. CDR3 sequence reads: CASTEDRGETTGNEQFF. The CDR3, as DNA: TGTGCCAGCACCGAAGACAGGGGAGAGACTACGGGGAATGAGCAGTTCTTC.

This rearrangement joins TRBV7-9 to TRBJ2-6, with TRBD1 matching 8 bases. Germline trimming cut 4 bases from V and 0 bases from J; bases unmatched to any gene: 2. Germline lookup yields CDR1 SEHNR and CDR2 FQNEAQ (reference sequence). This CDR3 spans 16 amino acids. CDR3 sequence reads: CASSSGTGSGANVLTF. CDR3 nucleotide sequence: TGTGCCAGCAGCTCCGGGACAGGCTCTGGGGCCAACGTCCTGACTTTC.

This clonotype was counted many times. The rearrangement uses TRBV5-6 and TRBJ2-3; 7 bases match TRBD1. This CDR3 has 15 residues. Germline loops: CDR1 SGHDT, CDR2 YYEEEE. With 1 base clipped from V and 7 bases from J, the junction kept 9 bases outside the gene matches. The CDR3 coding sequence is TGTGCCAGCAGCTTGCCACAGGGGAAGGATAATACGCAGTATTTT. This codes for CASSLPQGKDNTQYF.

V is TRBV28 and J is TRBJ2-1, with D maybe TRBD1 (5 bases). Germline V CDR1 and CDR2: MDHEN, SYDVKM. The CDR3 runs 12 residues. V was shortened by 1 base and J by 13 bases, with 11 bases between the two germline ends. CDR3 coding DNA: TGTGCCAGCAGTTTATCAGGGCCCCTACAGTTCTTC. Translating gives CASSLSGPLQFF.

V and J are TRBV7-8 and TRBJ2-3; weak D call: TRBD2 (5 bases). Germline CDR1 reads SGHVS; CDR2 reads FQNEAQ. V dropped 5 bases and J dropped 6 bases, with 18 bases sitting between them. This CDR3 has 15 amino acids. The CDR3 nucleotides read TGTGCCAGCAGCCCCTACCGGGCCGGGGAGGATACGCAGTATTTT. As protein: CASSPYRAGEDTQYF.

This clonotype was counted many times. This chain joins TRBV11-2 and TRBJ2-7; D possibly corresponds to TRBD2 (5 bases). Germline CDR1 and CDR2: SGHAT and FQNNGV. Trimming cost V 2 bases and J 7 bases, with 18 bases left between them. This CDR3 contains 15 residues. CDR3 DNA sequence: TGTGCCAGCAGCTTAAGTCGGTCGGGGTTTGGGGAGCAGTACGTC. Its translation is CASSLSRSGFGEQYV.

This clonotype was seen repeatedly, ten times or more. The CDR3 region has the DNA TGCAGCGTTCCCGGAGGGACCCAGAACACCGGGGAGCTGTTTTTT. Translated: CSVPGGTQNTGELFF. The V gene is TRBV29-1, the J gene TRBJ2-2; weak D call: TRBD2 (6 bases). The germline V gene encodes CDR1 SQVTM and CDR2 ANQGSEA. This CDR3 is 15 amino acids long. Trimming stripped 5 bases from V and 1 base from J, with 14 bases between.

The chain links TRBV19 to TRBJ1-2; tentatively, D is TRBD1 (6 bases). Trimming pared 1 base from V and 4 bases from J, leaving 10 bases between. The CDR3 has 14 residues. Germline loops: CDR1 LNHDA, CDR2 SQIVND (reference sequence). This chain's CDR3 is CASSIGGGAYGYTF. CDR3 DNA: TGTGCCAGTAGTATAGGCGGGGGCGCCTATGGCTACACCTTC.

This chain connects TRBV12-3 or TRBV12-4 to TRBJ2-2; unclear D gene. CDR3 length equals 14 residues. V lost 7 bases, J lost 4 bases, and 13 bases lay in between. The DNA of the CDR3 is TGTGCCAGCACTTTTATGCTAGTCACCGGGGAGCTGTTTTTT. Translated, it gives CASTFMLVTGELFF.

The V call is TRBV12-3 or TRBV12-4, the J call TRBJ2-7; D is unresolved. This CDR3 region has 14 residues. The ends were cut back, 2 bases at V and 7 bases at J, with 15 bases in the middle. CDR3 DNA sequence: TGTGCCAGCAGTTTAAGAATCTCAGGCTATGAGCAGTACTTC. This gives the protein CASSLRISGYEQYF.

The CDR3 DNA reads TGTGCCAGCAGTCTGGGACAGGGGGCCTCAGAGCAGTACTTC. It codes for CASSLGQGASEQYF. This chain connects TRBV12-3 or TRBV12-4 to TRBJ2-7; 12 positions match TRBD1. V lost 5 bases and J lost 7; bases outside the gene matches: 6. The CDR3 has 14 amino acids.

V and J are TRBV5-1 and TRBJ2-5; TRBD1 is a possible D gene (5 bases). Germline CDR1 SGHRS, CDR2 YFSETQ. This CDR3 has 14 residues. Trimming cost V 2 bases and J 4 bases, with 12 bases left between them. For the CDR3, the DNA is TGCGCCAGCAGCTTCAGGGCTGACTCAGAGACCCAGTACTTC. Its translation is CASSFRADSETQYF.

The chain recombines TRBV11-1 with TRBJ1-1; tentative D call: TRBD1 (6 bases). Trimming stripped 4 bases from V and 6 bases from J, with 30 bases between. The CDR3 contains 19 residues. Germline V gene data show CDR1 as SGHAT and CDR2 as FQDESV (reference sequence). CDR3 sequence (DNA): TGTGCCAGCAGCTCGACCGGTGTGGGGGGCGCTTGGTTTAGCCCTGAAGCTTTCTTT. It specifies CASSSTGVGGAWFSPEAFF.

J is TRBJ1-6 and V is TRBV6-1; D call uncertain. CDR1 is MNHNS, CDR2 SASEGT, per germline. Trimming stripped 1 base from V and 4 bases from J, with 14 bases between. The CDR3 is made up of 17 amino acids. CDR3 DNA: TGTGCCAGCAGTGAAGTTCCGGGCTTACTTTATAATTCACCCCTCCACTTT. It codes for CASSEVPGLLYNSPLHF.

The chain links TRBV12-3 or TRBV12-4 to TRBJ2-7; no reliable D call. There are 14 residues in the CDR3. V lost 5 bases, J lost 0 bases, and 11 bases lay in between. This CDR3 is CASSPQSISYEQYF. Here the CDR3 DNA reads TGTGCCAGCAGTCCGCAGTCCATCTCCTACGAGCAGTACTTC.

This chain joins TRBV28 and TRBJ2-7; 7 bases are a match to TRBD1. V lost 5 bases, J lost 7 bases, and 11 bases stayed unmatched. CDR3 size: 14 residues. The germline V gene has CDR1 MDHEN and CDR2 SYDVKM. Here the CDR3 reads CASSLDRQLLEQYV. The CDR3 coding sequence is TGTGCCAGCAGTCTGGACAGGCAGCTTTTAGAGCAGTACGTC.

V is TRBV7-9 and J is TRBJ2-7; 11 nucleotides align to TRBD2. CDR3 length equals 16 residues. Unmatched junction bases numbered 12, after V lost 5 bases and J lost 6 bases. The germline V gene encodes CDR1 SEHNR and CDR2 FQNEAQ (reference sequence). CDR3 coding DNA: TGTGCCAGCAGCCAGACTCCCGGGACTAGCGGACGCGAGCAGTACTTC. Its translation: CASSQTPGTSGREQYF.

The chain has TRBV15 and TRBJ2-1; no firm D call. CDR1 LNHNV and CDR2 YYDKDF come from the germline V gene (reference sequence). V was shortened by 3 bases and J by 6 bases, with 18 bases between the two germline ends. The CDR3 contains 16 residues. The CDR3: CATSRNRQSVGNEQFF. In nucleotides, the CDR3 is TGTGCCACCAGCAGGAATCGGCAAAGCGTGGGCAATGAGCAGTTCTTC.

On this clonotype: At one end, the junction sequence differs from germline, possibly due to a read error. The gene calls are TRBV12-3 or TRBV12-4 and TRBJ2-4; no clear D. The CDR3 length is 14 residues. The CDR3 DNA reads as TGTGCCAGCAGCCCCGGGCAGCCAGCCAAAAACTTGCACTTC. This gives the protein CASSPGQPAKNLHF.

This clonotype was seen many times. This chain uses TRBV24-1 with TRBJ1-2; 11 positions match TRBD1. Trimming removed 3 bases from V and 3 bases from J; junction bases left unmatched: 8. The CDR3 sequence is 17 residues long. Looked up from germline, CDR1 is KGHDR and CDR2 is SFDVKD. CDR3 residues: CATSDGWTGGDDYGYTF. The DNA for the CDR3 is TGTGCCACCAGTGATGGATGGACAGGGGGCGATGACTATGGCTACACCTTC.